The 6 T cell receptor beta chains presented below share a single source sample, sequenced in a study of shared clonotypes between healthy human individuals. This table comes from immunoSEQ multiplex PCR, and its TCRdb copy is limited to in-frame clones, with some not included. This sample has some 2.1 million clones, with 85% to 95% found just once. The sample was naive CD4+ T cells sorted from blood. The subset here: CD45RA+ positively selected. The receptors come from a man aged 18 to 29 in good health.

The chain carries TRBV30 and TRBJ2-2, with 7 positions matching TRBD1. The trim removed 2 bases at V and 9 bases at J, leaving 12 bases unmatched. From germline, CDR1 is GTSNPN and CDR2 SVGIG (reference sequence). CDR3 size: 15 residues. The CDR3 nucleotides read TGTGCCTGGAGTCTTTACGGACAGGTAGTCCGGGAGCTGTTTTTT. This codes for CAWSLYGQVVRELFF.

With respect to this clone: The sample has other DNA sequences that encode this CDR3 too. V and J are TRBV7-2 and TRBJ2-1; tentative D call: TRBD2 (5 bases). This CDR3 has 13 residues. V was clipped by 5 bases and J by 6 bases, with 11 bases between them. CDR1 is SGHTA and CDR2 is FQGNSA in the germline V gene. CDR3 loop: CASSVSTSNEQFF. CDR3 in DNA: TGTGCCAGCAGCGTCTCCACTAGCAATGAGCAGTTCTTC.

This rearrangement joins TRBV5-4 to TRBJ2-3; D ambiguous. The V gene's germline CDR1 is SGHNT and CDR2 YYREEE (reference sequence). Trimming left V 2 bases short and J 0 bases short, with 10 bases between. CDR3 length: 15 residues. CDR3 region: CASSFGLRSTDTQYF. DNA of the CDR3: TGTGCCAGCAGCTTCGGGCTGAGGAGCACAGATACGCAGTATTTT.

Remarks on this clone: Other DNA sequences of this sample code for an identical CDR3. This chain joins TRBV27 and TRBJ1-4, with D hard to call. This CDR3 comprises 12 residues. V was shortened by 4 bases and J by 8 bases, with 8 bases between the two germline ends. Looked up from germline, CDR1 is MNHEY and CDR2 is SMNVEV (reference sequence). The CDR3: CASSSVGEKLFF. The CDR3 DNA reads TGTGCCAGCAGTTCCGTGGGGGAAAAACTGTTTTTT.

The chain is built from TRBV30 and TRBJ2-7, with unresolved D. Germline CDR1 and CDR2: GTSNPN and SVGIG (reference sequence). V dropped 3 bases and J dropped 5 bases, with 8 bases sitting between them. The CDR3 is 11 amino acids. In nucleotides, the CDR3 is TGTGCCTGGAGCACGGAGCACGAGCAGTACTTC. It yields the protein CAWSTEHEQYF.

This clone was observed a single time. The same CDR3 also results from other DNA sequences found in this sample. The V gene is TRBV18, the J gene TRBJ2-4, with no clear D. The length of the CDR3 is 13 residues. Trimming pared 0 bases from V and 4 bases from J, leaving 4 bases between. Germline V lookup: CDR1 KGHSH, CDR2 LQKENI. In nucleotides, the CDR3 is TGTGCCAGCTCACCACCTTCTAAAAACATTCAGTACTTC. Translated: CASSPPSKNIQYF. Supplemented by reference TRBV18 and TRBJ2-4, the full variable domain reads NAGVMQNPRHLVRRRGQEARLRCSPMKGHSHVYWYRQLPEEGLKFMVYLQKENIIDESGMPKERFSAEFPKEGPSILRIQQVVRGDSAAYFCASSPPSKNIQYFGAGTRLSVL.